This is a list of T cell receptor beta chains from one sample in a study of Ad26.COV2.S vaccination and SARS-CoV-2 variants. Clones were read by immunoSEQ multiplex PCR, and TCRdb kept only the in-frame ones, dropping some. Of 250,000 or so clones listed, around 88% are singletons. The sequenced sample was peripheral blood, obtained in a trial of Ad26.COV2.S vaccine versus placebo. These receptors were taken from a person between 18 and 59 years old who received the Ad26.COV2.S COVID-19 vaccine or a placebo. The CDR3 runs from the conserved cysteine through the conserved F or W. The D gene is left open where the match is weak. The size entry is marked missing in some rows and otherwise reads once, few, many or a size class.

CASSGIGTSLSTDTQYF,TGTGCCAGCAGCGGAATAGGGACTAGCCTTTCCACAGATACGCAGTATTTT,TRBJ2-3,TRBD2,-,TRBV7-2
CASSVLGSGGATYNEQFF,TGTGCCAGCAGCGTATTGGGTAGCGGGGGGGCTACCTACAATGAGCAGTTCTTC,TRBJ2-1,TRBD2,-,TRBV9
CASSLAGQGGGLNQPQHF,TGTGCCAGCAGCTTAGCGGGACAGGGCGGGGGGCTAAATCAGCCCCAGCATTTT,TRBJ1-5,TRBD1,few,TRBV7-2
CASSQDLGRRNTIYF,TGCGCCAGCAGCCAAGACTTGGGACGGCGAAACACCATATATTTT,TRBJ1-3,-,-,TRBV4-3
CASISQGLEGYTF,TGTGCCAGCATATCACAGGGACTAGAAGGCTACACCTTC,TRBJ1-2,-,-,TRBV6-5
CASSYSEGGTGELFF,TGTGCCAGCAGTTACTCAGAAGGGGGCACCGGGGAGCTGTTTTTT,TRBJ2-2,-,-,TRBV6-5
CASSLAAGPYEQYF,TGTGCCAGCAGCTTGGCTGCAGGCCCCTACGAGCAGTACTTC,TRBJ2-7,-,once,TRBV5-5
CASSSYPGQGPHYGYTF,TGTGCCAGCAGCTCATATCCCGGACAGGGTCCTCACTATGGCTACACCTTC,TRBJ1-2,TRBD1,-,TRBV7-9
CASSTDRDTGELFF,TGTGCCAGCAGTACGGACAGGGACACCGGGGAGCTGTTTTTT,TRBJ2-2,TRBD1,-,TRBV28
CASSDKGVGNTIYF,TGTGCCAGCAGTGACAAGGGGGTTGGAAACACCATATATTTT,TRBJ1-3,-,-,TRBV6-4
CASSPRGGGRTDTQYF,TGTGCCAGCAGCCCCAGGGGCGGGGGGCGCACAGATACGCAGTATTTT,TRBJ2-3,TRBD2,-,TRBV7-9
CASKEGGEQFF,TGTGCCAGCAAAGAGGGAGGGGAGCAGTTCTTC,TRBJ2-1,TRBD2,-,TRBV4-2
CASSQSQTGRQGADTQYF,TGTGCCAGCAGCCAAAGCCAGACAGGTCGCCAAGGGGCAGATACGCAGTATTTT,TRBJ2-3,-,-,TRBV9
CASSVALPPFYEQFF,TGTGCCAGCAGCGTGGCTCTCCCCCCTTTCTATGAGCAGTTCTTC,TRBJ2-1,-,-,TRBV9
CASSLLQGVYGYTF,TGTGCCAGCAGCTTACTACAGGGGGTCTATGGCTACACCTTC,TRBJ1-2,TRBD1,-,TRBV5-4
CASSSPGTDSGNTIYF,TGTGCCAGCAGCTCTCCCGGGACCGACTCTGGAAACACCATATATTTT,TRBJ1-3,-,-,TRBV5-4
CASSTGLHTGELFF,TGTGCCAGCAGCACGGGACTCCACACCGGGGAGCTGTTTTTT,TRBJ2-2,-,-,TRBV9
CASSLQGVAVTEAFF,TGTGCCAGCAGTCTACAGGGGGTGGCGGTCACTGAAGCTTTCTTT,TRBJ1-1,TRBD1,once,TRBV27
CAISERSEAFF,TGTGCCATCAGTGAGAGGAGTGAAGCTTTCTTT,TRBJ1-1,-,-,TRBV10-3
CAISESRDRAPSSYEQYF,TGTGCCATCAGTGAGTCGAGGGACAGGGCCCCCAGCTCCTACGAGCAGTACTTC,TRBJ2-7,TRBD1,-,TRBV10-3
CASSLVRDRRSPLHF,TGTGCCAGCAGCTTAGTTAGGGACAGGAGATCACCCCTCCACTTT,TRBJ1-6,TRBD1,-,TRBV7-2
CASSQGRGLETQYF,TGTGCCAGCAGCCAAGGCAGGGGGCTAGAGACCCAGTACTTC,TRBJ2-5,TRBD1,-,TRBV3-1/TRBV3-2
CASSRAPRSEKLFF,TGTGCCAGCAGTCGGGCCCCACGGAGTGAAAAACTGTTTTTT,TRBJ1-4,-,-,TRBV3-1/TRBV3-2
CASTPQGVGYGYTF,TGTGCCAGCACCCCCCAGGGCGTCGGCTATGGCTACACCTTC,TRBJ1-2,-,-,TRBV9
CASSSVTGVYGYTF,TGTGCCAGCAGCAGTGTAACAGGTGTCTATGGCTACACCTTC,TRBJ1-2,-,-,TRBV7-2